Shown below are 12 T cell receptor beta chains from a single sample sequenced in a study of lung T cells in sarcoidosis with Löfgren's syndrome. TCRdb re-derived calls from the reads in MiXCR, one entry per CDR3 protein. The sample holds 50,000 to 65,000 distinct CDR3 sequences; 21% are singletons and the top ten take 2% to 2.5%. Sequenced material: CD4+ T cells from PBMCs. These receptors came from a human donor with sarcoidosis (Löfgren's syndrome or another form), or a control subject (not recorded which).

On this clonotype: Given the absence of the conserved phenylalanine or tryptophan at the CDR3 end, a read error is likely. The chain uses TRBV29-1 and TRBJ2-1; 10 nucleotides match TRBD2. The CDR3 has 10 amino acids. Germline CDR1 reads SQVTM; CDR2 reads ANQGSEA. J lost 13 bases, V lost 7 bases, and 4 bases had no gene match. Here the CDR3 reads CSAGTSAQFS. As DNA, the CDR3 is TGCAGCGCCGGGACTAGCGCTCAGTTCTCC.

This CDR3 is CASSPPARVIGETQYF. The CDR3 coding sequence is TGTGCCAGCTCACCACCAGCAAGGGTGATCGGAGAGACCCAGTACTTC. This rearrangement joins TRBV18 to TRBJ2-5; D is uncertain. The V and J ends lost 0 bases and 4 bases respectively, with 15 bases between them. Germline V CDR1 and CDR2: KGHSH, LQKENI. The CDR3 extends over 16 amino acids.

This clonotype was recorded at least ten times. CDR3 residues: CASRIEGARTDTQYF. In nucleotides, the CDR3 is TGTGCCAGCAGGATAGAAGGGGCTCGCACAGATACGCAGTATTTT. The genes are TRBV12-3 or TRBV12-4 and TRBJ2-3, with a tentative D call TRBD1 (5 bases). CDR3 length: 15 residues. Trimming stripped 6 bases from V and 1 base from J, with 14 bases between.

V gene TRBV10-2 combines with J gene TRBJ2-1; TRBD2 matches at 8 bases. Germline lookup yields CDR1 WSHSY and CDR2 SAAADI. The CDR3 sequence is 14 residues long. Trimming at V came to 6 bases and at J to 10 bases, leaving 11 bases not matched to a gene. This chain's CDR3 is CASRHSGGSGEQFF. CDR3 in DNA: TGCGCCAGCAGGCATTCGGGAGGGTCTGGGGAGCAGTTCTTC.

This clonotype was detected many times. The genes are TRBV7-2 and TRBJ2-1; D remains ambiguous. The CDR3 runs 14 residues. CDR1 and CDR2 (germline): SGHTA, FQGNSA. V shed 1 base and J shed 3 bases, with 7 bases lying between them. CDR3 sequence (DNA): TGTGCCAGCAGCTTAGGCAGCAACTACAATGAGCAGTTCTTC. Translated: CASSLGSNYNEQFF.

This clonotype was seen at least ten times. The chain combines TRBV15 with TRBJ1-2; TRBD1 matches 9 bases. Unmatched junction bases numbered 11, after V lost 4 bases and J lost 8 bases. This CDR3 spans 15 amino acids. From germline, CDR1 is LNHNV and CDR2 YYDKDF (reference sequence). The CDR3 coding sequence is TGTGCCACCAGCACAACTACAGGGGGCTTAGGAGGCTACACCTTC. Protein: CATSTTTGGLGGYTF.

Of note for this clonotype: At one end the junction does not follow the germline gene, possibly because of a read error. V usage is TRBV12-3 or TRBV12-4 and J usage is TRBJ2-6, with TRBD1 matching over 10 bases. The CDR3 is made up of 17 amino acids. The CDR3 coding sequence is TGTGCCAGCAGCCCAGACAGGGGGCGTCTGAGGGCCAACGCCCTGACTTTC. Encoded protein: CASSPDRGRLRANALTF.

This chain joins TRBV12-3 or TRBV12-4 and TRBJ2-7; 9 bases line up with TRBD2. J was trimmed by 4 bases and V by 6 bases; bases with no gene match: 13. The CDR3 contains 16 residues. The CDR3 DNA reads as TGTGCCAGCAGCCCTAGCGGGGCGCGAGGGGCTTACGAGCAGTACTTC. It encodes CASSPSGARGAYEQYF.

The CDR3 sequence is CASSIVAEDYGYTF. The DNA of the CDR3 is TGTGCCAGTAGTATAGTAGCAGAAGACTATGGCTACACCTTC. The gene calls are TRBV19 and TRBJ1-2; D is unclear. CDR1 is LNHDA and CDR2 is SQIVND in the germline V gene (reference sequence). This CDR3 region has 14 residues. Trimming removed 1 base at V and 3 bases at J, with 9 bases between.

The V and J genes are TRBV5-8 and TRBJ2-7; tentative D call: TRBD1 (5 bases). This CDR3 has 14 amino acids. Germline V gene data show CDR1 as SGHTS and CDR2 as YDEGEE. Trimming removed 3 bases at V and 6 bases at J, with 16 bases between. The CDR3 DNA is TGTGCCAGCAGCTCGACTGCAGGGCGGTCCGAGCAGTACGTC. Translated: CASSSTAGRSEQYV.

Worth noting for this clonotype: The conserved closing phenylalanine or tryptophan is absent in this CDR3, likely reflecting a read error. The DNA is omitted, as the CDR3 cannot be located on it reliably, and the CDR3 follows TCRdb's listing. The chain uses TRBV7-9 and TRBJ2-1. The CDR3 numbers 17 amino acids, ends counted. The V gene's germline CDR1 is SEHNR and CDR2 FQNEAQ (reference sequence). The CDR3 region is CAGSFPTTGSSYNERFV.

A remark on this clonotype: One base away lies a much larger clone, so this may be a sequencing read error. This chain connects TRBV6-5 to TRBJ2-7; D is uncertain. Trimming left V 5 bases short and J 4 bases short, with 18 bases between. The CDR3 extends over 15 amino acids. The V gene's germline CDR1 is MNHEY and CDR2 SVGAGI. For the CDR3, the DNA is TGTGCCAGCAGTGAAAGGCTGGGTGAATTTTACGAGCAGTACTTC. This encodes CASSERLGEFYEQYF.